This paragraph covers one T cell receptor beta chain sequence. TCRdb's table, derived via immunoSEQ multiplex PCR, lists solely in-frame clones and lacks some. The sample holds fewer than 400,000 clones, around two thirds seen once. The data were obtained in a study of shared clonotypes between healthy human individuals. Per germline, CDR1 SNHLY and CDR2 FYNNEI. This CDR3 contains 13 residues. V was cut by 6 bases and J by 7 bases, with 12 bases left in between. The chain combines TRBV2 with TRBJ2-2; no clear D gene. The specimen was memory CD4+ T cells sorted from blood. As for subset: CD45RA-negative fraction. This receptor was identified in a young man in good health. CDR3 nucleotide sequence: TGTGCCAGCAGCTGGCTCCCTGGCGGGGAGCTGTTTTTT. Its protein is CASSWLPGGELFF. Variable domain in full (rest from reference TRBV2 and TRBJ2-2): EPEVTQTPSHQVTQMGQEVILRCVPISNHLYFYWYRQILGQKVEFLVSFYNNEISEKSEIFDDQFSVERPDGSNFTLKIRSTKLEDSAMYFCASSWLPGGELFFGEGSRLTVL.